These 6 T cell receptor beta chains came from one sample sequenced in a study of cytomegalovirus exposure and HLA in healthy donors. The PCR was carried out with 60 Vbeta primers and 13 Jbeta primers. Libraries were prepared by immunoSEQ multiplex PCR; TCRdb keeps only in-frame clonotypes and omits some of them. The table lists 110,000 to 150,000 clones, 68% of them singletons. Sequencing was performed on PBMCs. These receptors were obtained from a man aged 60-69 years in good health and CMV-seronegative.

This clone has just a few counts. The chain couples TRBV4-1 to TRBJ2-5; 11 nucleotides agree with TRBD2. This CDR3 contains 16 residues. V gave up 3 bases and J gave up 4 bases; unmatched junction bases: 7. Germline V lookup: CDR1 MGHRA, CDR2 YSYEKL. The CDR3 DNA follows: TGCGCCAGCAGCCAGGATAGCGGGAGGGCAGGAGAGACCCAGTACTTC. This codes for CASSQDSGRAGETQYF.

This clone turned up a few times. CDR3 residues: CASSATSGSDEQYF. CDR3 nucleotide sequence: TGTGCCAGCAGCGCGACTAGCGGGAGCGACGAGCAGTACTTC. The chain carries TRBV7-3 and TRBJ2-7, with TRBD2 matching over 12 bases. CDR1 is SGHTA and CDR2 is FQGTGA in the germline V gene. The J segment lost 5 bases and the V segment lost 5 bases, leaving 4 bases of the junction unmatched. The CDR3 sequence is 14 residues long. Full variable domain (remainder filled in from reference TRBV7-3 and TRBJ2-7): GAGVSQTPSNKVTEKGKYVELRCDPISGHTALYWYRQSLGQGPEFLIYFQGTGAADDSGLPNDRFFAVRPEGSVSTLKIQRTERGDSAVYLCASSATSGSDEQYFGPGTRLTVT.

The chain joins TRBV5-8 to TRBJ1-1, with D possibly matching TRBD1 (5 bases). With 0 bases removed from V and 1 base from J, the gap between germline ends came to 7 bases. The CDR3 totals 14 residues. The germline CDR1 and CDR2 sequences are SGHTS and YDEGEE. In DNA, the CDR3 is TGTGCCAGCAGCTTGGAACAGGAGAACACTGAAGCTTTCTTT. It codes for CASSLEQENTEAFF.

This clone was picked up one time. This sequence joins TRBV30 and TRBJ2-7, with D possibly being TRBD1 (6 bases). The CDR3 consists of 13 residues. The V end lost 4 bases, the J end lost 2 bases, and 12 bases lay between the germline ends. Looked up from germline, CDR1 is GTSNPN and CDR2 is SVGIG (reference sequence). The CDR3 DNA sequence: TGTGCCTGGACTAGAGAGGGGGCCTACGAGCAGTACTTC. Protein: CAWTREGAYEQYF.

This sequence joins TRBV7-9 and TRBJ2-7; D is ambiguous. The CDR3 is 11 amino acids. Germline V CDR1 and CDR2: SEHNR, FQNEAQ (reference sequence). Deletions cut 5 bases from V and 7 bases from J, with 9 bases between. Here the CDR3 DNA reads TGTGCCAGCAGCCGAACTTGGGAGCAGTACTTC. Translated, it gives CASSRTWEQYF.

This clone appeared a few times. The chain combines TRBV9 with TRBJ2-7, with TRBD1 matching over 12 bases. With 4 bases clipped from V and 7 bases from J, the junction kept 6 bases outside the gene matches. Germline V gives CDR1 SGDLS, CDR2 YYNGEE. There are 14 residues in the CDR3. The CDR3 DNA reads as TGTGCCAGCAGCCCGGGACAGGGGGCGGGAGAGCAGTACTTC. Translated: CASSPGQGAGEQYF.